This entry lists 22 T cell receptor beta chains sequenced from one sample in a study of early T cells in non-severe SARS-CoV-2 infection. TCRdb used MiXCR to reprocess the 5' RACE reads, holding one entry per CDR3 protein. Seen here are approximately 46,000 distinct CDR3 sequences, 20% to 25% observed once, and the top ten hold roughly 4.2%. Material: whole blood, obtained at baseline. The source of these receptors is an adult who was a healthcare worker with PCR-confirmed SARS-CoV-2 infection or an uninfected control (not recorded which).

By share, this clonotype ranks as medium-sized (0.01 to 0.1%). The chain has TRBV6-6 and TRBJ1-1; D unclear. Deletions cut 5 bases from V and 9 bases from J, with 13 bases between. Germline lookup yields CDR1 MNHNY and CDR2 SVGAGI (reference sequence). The CDR3 covers 12 residues. The CDR3 here is CASSPGLGQAFF. The CDR3, as DNA: TGTGCCAGCAGTCCGGGCCTTGGTCAAGCTTTCTTT.

This clonotype was seen only a few times. The V and J genes are TRBV7-8 and TRBJ1-4; 7 bases fit TRBD1. The CDR3 has 16 residues. Germline V gives CDR1 SGHVS, CDR2 FQNEAQ. V lost 5 bases and J lost 2; bases outside the gene matches: 8. For the CDR3, the DNA is TGTGCCAGCAGCCTAATGACAGGGTACACTAATGAAAAACTGTTTTTT. This gives the protein CASSLMTGYTNEKLFF.

The V call is TRBV24-1, the J call TRBJ2-3, with D maybe TRBD2 (6 bases). The CDR3 is 19 residues long. V dropped 0 bases and J dropped 2 bases, with 20 bases sitting between them. Germline V gene data show CDR1 as KGHDR and CDR2 as SFDVKD. For the CDR3, the DNA is TGTGCCACCAGTGATTTGCGATTGCCGGGACTGAATTTCACAGATACGCAGTATTTT. Its protein product is CATSDLRLPGLNFTDTQYF.

By sample fraction, this clonotype is medium-sized (0.01 to 0.1%). The chain is built from TRBV14 and TRBJ1-4; no clear D gene. CDR1 is SGHDN and CDR2 is FVKESK in the germline V gene. Trimming pared 0 bases from V and 7 bases from J, leaving 9 bases between. The CDR3 extends over 14 amino acids. CDR3 sequence (DNA): TGTGCCAGCAGCCAAGAGTGGAGCGGTGAAAAACTGTTTTTT. Protein product: CASSQEWSGEKLFF.

This clonotype was observed a handful of times. V and J are TRBV18 and TRBJ1-1, with 11 nucleotides matching TRBD1. CDR3 size: 16 residues. After removal of 6 bases from V and 0 bases from J, the junction contained 6 bases not matched to a gene. Germline assignment: CDR1 KGHSH and CDR2 LQKENI. In nucleotides, the CDR3 is TGTGCCAGCTCTCGGACAGGGGGCTTCATGAACACTGAAGCTTTCTTT. Its translation is CASSRTGGFMNTEAFF. The variable domain in full, with the rest retrieved from reference TRBV18 and TRBJ1-1, is NAGVMQNPRHLVRRRGQEARLRCSPMKGHSHVYWYRQLPEEGLKFMVYLQKENIIDESGMPKERFSAEFPKEGPSILRIQQVVRGDSAAYFCASSRTGGFMNTEAFFGQGTRLTVV.

The chain combines TRBV6-1 with TRBJ1-1; 8 positions match TRBD1. V gave up 8 bases and J gave up 5 bases; unmatched junction bases: 7. The germline V gene has CDR1 MNHNS and CDR2 SASEGT. The CDR3 sequence is 13 residues long. The CDR3 sequence: CASFGQGYTEAFF. In DNA, the CDR3 is TGTGCCAGCTTTGGACAGGGATATACTGAAGCTTTCTTT.

The gene calls are TRBV10-3 and TRBJ2-1, with D perhaps TRBD1 (5 bases). Trimming stripped 2 bases from V and 8 bases from J, with 13 bases between. CDR1 is ENHRY, CDR2 SYGVKD, per germline. The CDR3 loop spans 14 amino acids. CDR3 DNA: TGTGCCATCAGTGAGCCGCGCAGGGCCGATGAGCAGTTCTTC. Amino acids: CAISEPRRADEQFF.

The chain combines TRBV10-1 with TRBJ2-1, with TRBD1 identical over 9 bases. The CDR3 is made up of 15 amino acids. V shed 6 bases and J 4 bases; nucleotides not matched to a gene: 7. CDR1 and CDR2 (germline): WNHNN, SYGVQD (reference sequence). The CDR3 spells CASSDGTGLYNEQFF. The CDR3 nucleotides read TGCGCCAGCAGCGACGGGACAGGGCTGTACAATGAGCAGTTCTTC.

This clonotype was counted only a few times. This chain joins TRBV27 and TRBJ2-3; no reliable D call. Trimming pared 3 bases from V and 4 bases from J, leaving 8 bases between. The V gene's germline CDR1 is MNHEY and CDR2 SMNVEV (reference sequence). This CDR3 has 13 amino acids. The CDR3 spells CASSFSVPDTQYF. The CDR3, as DNA: TGTGCCAGCAGTTTCTCCGTTCCAGATACGCAGTATTTT.

The J gene is TRBJ1-2, the V gene TRBV29-1; D may be TRBD1 (6 bases). There are 12 residues in the CDR3. The V gene's germline CDR1 is SQVTM and CDR2 ANQGSEA. V lost 4 bases to trimming and J lost 8 bases, with 14 bases between them. CDR3: CSVAVGARGYTF. The CDR3 region has the DNA TGCAGCGTTGCTGTGGGGGCGAGGGGCTACACCTTC.

This clonotype was seen just once. The V call is TRBV18, the J call TRBJ1-3; D is unclear. The germline CDR1 and CDR2 sequences are KGHSH and LQKENI. CDR3 length: 16 residues. Deletions cut 0 bases from V and 0 bases from J, with 9 bases between. In nucleotides, the CDR3 is TGTGCCAGCTCACCACCCGCGAGGATCTCTGGAAACACCATATATTTT. This encodes CASSPPARISGNTIYF.

This clonotype was found a few times. The V gene is TRBV7-2, the J gene TRBJ2-5, with 11 bases aligning to TRBD2. Germline V lookup: CDR1 SGHTA, CDR2 FQGNSA. The CDR3 is 15 amino acids. With 5 bases clipped from V and 4 bases from J, the junction kept 6 bases outside the gene matches. For the CDR3, the DNA is TGTGCCAGCAGCCGACAGACTAGCGGGGCAGAGACCCAGTACTTC. It yields the protein CASSRQTSGAETQYF.

This rearrangement joins TRBV6-5 to TRBJ2-5; D is unresolved. The germline V gene has CDR1 MNHEY and CDR2 SVGAGI. The CDR3 length is 14 residues. Trimming shortened V by 2 bases and J by 5 bases, and 12 bases separated the two germline ends. CDR3 sequence (DNA): TGTGCCAGCAGTTACCTGGTTAGCTGGGAGACCCAGTACTTC. Protein product: CASSYLVSWETQYF.

This clonotype was observed a few times. This rearrangement joins TRBV2 to TRBJ1-2; 8 nucleotides line up with TRBD1. Germline CDR1 is SNHLY and CDR2 is FYNNEI. CDR3 length: 14 amino acids. Germline trimming cut 4 bases from V and 4 bases from J; bases unmatched to any gene: 5. The CDR3 here is CASSGSTGAYGYTF. CDR3 nucleotides: TGTGCCAGCAGTGGATCGACAGGGGCCTATGGCTACACCTTC.

This clonotype was detected only a few times. The rearrangement uses TRBV7-2 and TRBJ1-1; perhaps TRBD1 as D (6 bases). This CDR3 is built from 15 residues. The germline CDR1 and CDR2 sequences are SGHTA and FQGNSA. The ends were cut back, 2 bases at V and 4 bases at J, with 14 bases in the middle. The CDR3 coding sequence is TGTGCCAGCAGCTTAATGCCGGGGGCGAGCACTGAAGCTTTCTTT. This translates into CASSLMPGASTEAFF. Variable domain in full (rest from reference TRBV7-2 and TRBJ1-1): GAGVSQSPSNKVTEKGKDVELRCDPISGHTALYWYRQSLGQGLEFLIYFQGNSAPDKSGLPSDRFSAERTGGSVSTLTIQRTQQEDSAVYLCASSLMPGASTEAFFGQGTRLTVV.

The J gene is TRBJ2-5, the V gene TRBV7-9, with D possibly TRBD2 on 6 matching bases. The CDR3 contains 13 residues. V was cut by 5 bases and J by 2 bases, with 9 bases left in between. Germline loops: CDR1 SEHNR, CDR2 FQNEAQ (reference sequence). The CDR3 spells CASSPGLQETQYF. The CDR3 bases are TGTGCCAGCAGCCCGGGACTTCAAGAGACCCAGTACTTC.

The CDR3 sequence: CASSPSPGGSGNTIYF. The CDR3 bases are TGTGCCAGCTCACCATCGCCAGGGGGCAGTGGAAACACCATATATTTT. The chain employs TRBV18 and TRBJ1-3, with 8 bases lining up with TRBD1. The V gene end was trimmed by 2 bases and the J gene end by 3 bases; junction bases not matched to a gene: 6. The CDR3 contains 16 residues. Looked up from germline, CDR1 is KGHSH and CDR2 is LQKENI.

The chain recombines TRBV5-4 with TRBJ1-1; D is uncertain. V lost 1 base and J lost 0, with 10 bases in between. This CDR3 has 15 residues. The germline CDR1 and CDR2 sequences are SGHNT and YYREEE (reference sequence). The DNA of the CDR3 is TGTGCCAGCAGCTTGTTAGGCCGGATGAACACTGAAGCTTTCTTT. Translating gives CASSLLGRMNTEAFF.

The chain combines TRBV7-2 with TRBJ2-7, with D possibly being TRBD1 (5 bases). Trimming stripped 5 bases from V and 2 bases from J, with 16 bases between. CDR1 is SGHTA and CDR2 is FQGNSA in the germline V gene. The CDR3 is 15 residues long. The CDR3 is CASSHLDSTTYEQYF. The CDR3 bases are TGTGCCAGCAGCCACCTTGACAGCACGACCTACGAGCAGTACTTC.

This chain links TRBV4-3 with TRBJ2-7; the D gene is possibly TRBD1 (6 bases). From germline, CDR1 is LGHNA and CDR2 YSLEER. The germline V and J ends were trimmed by 0 bases and 1 base, with 7 bases remaining between them. This CDR3 is built from 14 residues. The CDR3 loop reads CASSQDQGSYEQYF. As DNA, the CDR3 is TGCGCCAGCAGCCAAGATCAGGGGTCCTACGAGCAGTACTTC.

V and J are TRBV7-2 and TRBJ2-3; the match to TRBD2 covers 9 bases. The ends lost 5 bases at V and 11 bases at J; junction bases unmatched: 14. Germline V gene data show CDR1 as SGHTA and CDR2 as FQGNSA. The CDR3 runs 15 residues. The CDR3 protein is CASSPVAGAVNGQYF. The CDR3, as DNA: TGTGCCAGCAGCCCAGTAGCGGGGGCGGTTAACGGGCAGTATTTT. Looking up the rest from reference TRBV7-2 and TRBJ2-3 gives the full variable domain: GAGVSQSPSNKVTEKGKDVELRCDPISGHTALYWYRQSLGQGLEFLIYFQGNSAPDKSGLPSDRFSAERTGGSVSTLTIQRTQQEDSAVYLCASSPVAGAVNGQYFGPGTRLTVL.

V and J are TRBV11-2 and TRBJ2-1, with D hard to call. The CDR3 totals 13 residues. Germline V gene lookup returns CDR1 SGHAT and CDR2 FQNNGV. CDR3 DNA: TGTGCAAGTGCAACAGAGCTATACAATGAGCAGTTCTTC. It is translated as CASATELYNEQFF. Full variable domain (outside the CDR3, taken from reference TRBV11-2 and TRBJ2-1): EAGVAQSPRYKIIEKRQSVAFWCNPISGHATLYWYQQILGQGPKLLIQFQNNGVVDDSQLPKDRFSAERLKGVDSTLKIQPAKLEDSAVYLCASATELYNEQFFGPGTRLTVL.